These T cell receptor beta chains were read from a single sample in a study of follicular helper T cells after annual influenza vaccination. Profiled with immunoSEQ multiplex PCR; TCRdb holds only in-frame clones, not every one. The sample holds around 25,000 clones; roughly 80% are singletons and the top ten take 0.95% to 1.5%. Sequences were derived from CXCR5+ CD38- circulating T follicular helper cells from blood, sampled on the day of influenza vaccination. The receptors derive from an adult who received the influenza vaccine. The CDR3 runs from the conserved cysteine through the conserved F or W. The order of the fields is J gene, V gene, CDR3 protein.

TRBJ1-2,TRBV11-2,CASSLTGEEGGYTF
TRBJ2-3,TRBV5-1,CASSLRSDSTDTQYF
TRBJ1-1,TRBV28,CASSLLGQGGTEAFF
TRBJ1-1,TRBV11-2,CASSLDLTAGNTEAFF
TRBJ2-1,TRBV6-6,CAGAGTNPPGEQFF
TRBJ2-7,TRBV6-5,CASSTNGQGTREQYF
TRBJ1-1,TRBV30,CAWSVSTEAFF
TRBJ1-1,TRBV7-9,CASSLQGNRNTEAFF
TRBJ2-1,TRBV29-1,CSVGVRRGYNEQFF
TRBJ2-5,TRBV28,CASFRSGGAQETQYF
TRBJ2-1,TRBV6-4,CASSVREGGEQFF
TRBJ1-3,TRBV28,CASSRTGTGNTIYF
TRBJ1-5,TRBV21-1,CASSKGEGQGPSGNQPQHF
TRBJ2-1,TRBV5-1,CASLSGYNEQFF
-,TRBV11-2,CASSPGGTGSYEQYF
TRBJ2-5,TRBV2,CASSPGTGQETQYF
TRBJ1-5,TRBV6-1,CASTSGQRNQPQHF
TRBJ2-7,TRBV18,CASSLRDEQYF
TRBJ2-5,TRBV7-2,CASSLAGGHQYF
TRBJ1-5,TRBV7-2,CASSPSGTSSNQPQHF